The 16 T cell receptor beta chains given below trace back to one sample, sequenced in a study of CD8 T cells in ankylosing spondylitis. TCRdb used MiXCR to reprocess the 5' RACE reads, holding one entry per CDR3 protein. The repertoire holds around 330,000 distinct CDR3 sequences, with around 10% as singletons. Sequencing was carried out using blood, either unsorted or a sorted T cell fraction (not recorded which). The origin of the receptors is a female donor with ankylosing spondylitis or in good health (not recorded which).

This clonotype was seen a handful of times. This chain uses TRBV5-1 with TRBJ2-3; no clear D gene. Germline CDR1 reads SGHRS; CDR2 reads YFSETQ. V lost 3 bases and J 4 bases, leaving 9 bases between the germline ends. This CDR3 comprises 13 residues. CDR3 nucleotide sequence: TGCGCCAGCAGCTGGGAAATAGCAGATACGCAGTATTTT. This gives the protein CASSWEIADTQYF.

The V and J genes are TRBV10-2 and TRBJ2-5, with 11 bases lining up with TRBD2. CDR1 is WSHSY, CDR2 SAAADI, per germline. Trimming cost V 8 bases and J 2 bases; bases outside gene matches: 10. The length of the CDR3 is 16 residues. The CDR3 region has the DNA TGCGCCAGCTCCGCTCTAGCGGGGGGACGACAAGAGACCCAGTACTTC. Translating it yields CASSALAGGRQETQYF.

V gene TRBV24-1 combines with J gene TRBJ2-1; TRBD1 aligns across 7 bases. Germline values: CDR1 KGHDR, CDR2 SFDVKD. The CDR3 is made up of 14 amino acids. V gave up 5 bases and J gave up 9 bases; unmatched junction bases: 9. The CDR3 DNA reads as TGTGCCACCAGTGCCGAACAGGGGCGGGCTGAGCAGTTCTTC. It specifies CATSAEQGRAEQFF.

The chain couples TRBV5-1 to TRBJ2-7; 10 positions agree with TRBD1. The V and J ends lost 4 bases and 2 bases, in that order; junction bases with no gene match: 12. The CDR3 is 17 residues long. CDR1 and CDR2 (germline): SGHRS, YFSETQ. CDR3 sequence: CASSPSGTGDVTYEQYF. Written as DNA, the CDR3 is TGCGCCAGCAGCCCTTCCGGGACAGGGGACGTGACCTACGAGCAGTACTTC.

This clonotype showed up many times. The J gene is TRBJ2-7, the V gene TRBV20-1; D is perhaps TRBD1 (6 bases). The CDR3 sequence is 13 residues long. Germline CDR1 reads DFQATT; CDR2 reads SNEGSKA (reference sequence). V was trimmed by 4 bases and J by 6 bases, leaving 16 bases between them. In DNA, the CDR3 is TGCAGTGCTATAACCATACAGGGAACCGAGCAGTACTTC. Amino acids: CSAITIQGTEQYF.

The sample holds many counts of this clonotype. This chain connects TRBV28 to TRBJ2-3, with D possibly TRBD2 on 5 matching bases. Germline V CDR1 and CDR2: MDHEN, SYDVKM. The ends were cut back, 4 bases at V and 2 bases at J, with 13 bases in the middle. The CDR3 loop spans 15 amino acids. CDR3 sequence reads: CASSSLVAPTDTQYF. The CDR3 DNA reads as TGTGCCAGCAGTTCACTAGTAGCACCCACAGATACGCAGTATTTT.

V gene TRBV18 combines with J gene TRBJ2-5; no clear D gene. The ends were cut back, 3 bases at V and 5 bases at J, with 16 bases in the middle. Germline-derived CDR1 and CDR2 are KGHSH and LQKENI. The CDR3 totals 15 residues. CDR3 protein: CASSPIGNPRETQYF. In DNA, the CDR3 is TGTGCCAGCTCACCCATTGGGAACCCTCGGGAGACCCAGTACTTC.

This clonotype was seen ten or more times. The rearrangement uses TRBV5-1 and TRBJ2-7; 7 bases fit TRBD1. J lost 4 bases, V lost 0 bases, and 4 bases had no gene match. CDR1 and CDR2 (germline): SGHRS, YFSETQ. The CDR3 covers 14 residues. CDR3 protein: CASSLEGQRYEQYF. DNA of the CDR3: TGCGCCAGCAGCTTGGAGGGACAGAGATACGAGCAGTACTTC.

This clonotype was observed at least ten times. The chain employs TRBV10-2 and TRBJ1-1, with D unclear. This CDR3 has 15 residues. CDR1 is WSHSY and CDR2 is SAAADI in the germline V gene. Trimming shortened V by 3 bases and J by 2 bases, and 13 bases separated the two germline ends. The CDR3 DNA is TGCGCCAGCAGTGAAACCCTCGTCCTAAACACTGAAGCTTTCTTT. Protein sequence: CASSETLVLNTEAFF.

This clonotype was seen ten or more times. In nucleotides, the CDR3 is TGTGCCAGCAGGTTACGGGGAGGGGGTGATGGCTACACCTTC. It is translated as CASRLRGGGDGYTF. The V and J genes are TRBV28 and TRBJ1-2, with a possible D match to TRBD1 (6 bases). V lost 6 bases and J lost 6, with 17 bases in between. CDR1 is MDHEN and CDR2 is SYDVKM in the germline V gene. The length of the CDR3 is 14 residues.

This clonotype was seen ten or more times. The genes are TRBV28 and TRBJ2-2; the D is unclear. Per the germline V gene, CDR1 is MDHEN and CDR2 is SYDVKM. V shed 5 bases and J shed 8 bases, with 15 bases lying between them. This CDR3 is built from 14 residues. The CDR3 region is CASSLPGPSGELFF. CDR3 in DNA: TGTGCCAGCAGTCTGCCGGGCCCATCGGGGGAGCTGTTTTTT.

Worth noting for this clonotype: A read error may produce the germline difference seen at one junction end. This chain connects TRBV7-2 to TRBJ1-1, with D hard to call. The germline CDR1 and CDR2 sequences are SGHTA and FQGNSA. There are 14 residues in the CDR3. Here the CDR3 reads CTSTLGLMNTEAFF. The CDR3 DNA is TGTACCAGCACCTTAGGGCTTATGAACACTGAAGCTTTCTTT. The variable domain in full, with the rest retrieved from reference TRBV7-2 and TRBJ1-1, is GAGVSQSPSNKVTEKGKDVELRCDPISGHTALYWYRQSLGQGLEFLIYFQGNSAPDKSGLPSDRFSAERTGGSVSTLTIQRTQQEDSAVYLCTSTLGLMNTEAFFGQGTRLTVV.

This clonotype has more than one count but fewer than ten. The chain recombines TRBV18 with TRBJ2-1; D uncertain. Trimming took off 0 bases at V and 4 bases at J, with 7 bases between the two ends. The CDR3 loop spans 14 amino acids. Germline V CDR1 and CDR2: KGHSH, LQKENI. CDR3 in DNA: TGTGCCAGCTCACCACCACGCCAGTACAATGAGCAGTTCTTC. It yields the protein CASSPPRQYNEQFF.

A remark on this clonotype: A read error may explain this, as a much larger clone is one base away. This rearrangement joins TRBV20-1 to TRBJ2-7, with D perhaps matching TRBD2 (5 bases). Per the germline V gene, CDR1 is DFQATT and CDR2 is SNEGSKA (reference sequence). CDR3 length equals 15 residues. Trimming stripped 4 bases from V and 2 bases from J, with 18 bases between. Here the CDR3 DNA reads TGCAGTGCTATCAAGAGTTTATACGGGGCCTACGAGCAGTACTTC. Its translation is CSAIKSLYGAYEQYF.

This clonotype was counted many times. J is TRBJ2-3 and V is TRBV6-1; 9 bases align to TRBD2. V lost 5 bases, J lost 6 bases, and 12 bases stayed unmatched. CDR3 length: 16 amino acids. Germline values: CDR1 MNHNS, CDR2 SASEGT. The CDR3 DNA is TGTGCCAGCAGTACCCTGACTAGCGGCCGAGTGGATACGCAGTATTTT. Its protein is CASSTLTSGRVDTQYF.

This clonotype was found many times. The gene calls are TRBV15 and TRBJ1-6; 8 bases agree with TRBD1. Germline V gene lookup returns CDR1 LNHNV and CDR2 YYDKDF (reference sequence). The CDR3 sequence is 16 residues long. Germline trimming cut 0 bases from V and 9 bases from J; bases unmatched to any gene: 7. The DNA of the CDR3 is TGTGCCACCAGCAGAGACCCGACAGGGGATATTTCACCCCTCCACTTT. Its protein is CATSRDPTGDISPLHF.